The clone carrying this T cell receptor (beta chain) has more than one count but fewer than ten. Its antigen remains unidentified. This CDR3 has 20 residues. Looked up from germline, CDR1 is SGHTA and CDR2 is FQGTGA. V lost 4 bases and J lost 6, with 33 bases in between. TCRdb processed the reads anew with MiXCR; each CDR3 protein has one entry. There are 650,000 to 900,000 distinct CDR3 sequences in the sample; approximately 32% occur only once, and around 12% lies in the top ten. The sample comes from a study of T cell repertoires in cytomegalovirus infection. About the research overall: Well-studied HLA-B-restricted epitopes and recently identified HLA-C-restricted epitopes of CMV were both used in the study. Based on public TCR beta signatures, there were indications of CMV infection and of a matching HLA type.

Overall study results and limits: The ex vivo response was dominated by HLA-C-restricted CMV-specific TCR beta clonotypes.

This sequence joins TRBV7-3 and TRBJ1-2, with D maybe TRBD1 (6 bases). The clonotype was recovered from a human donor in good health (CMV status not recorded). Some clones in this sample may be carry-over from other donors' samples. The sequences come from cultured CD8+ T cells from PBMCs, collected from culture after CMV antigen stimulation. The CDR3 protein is CASSSRRSDSVGRINDGYTF. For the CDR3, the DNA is TGTGCCAGCAGCTCCCGGCGGTCGGACAGTGTGGGGCGAATAAATGATGGCTACACCTTC.